These T cell receptor beta chains were read from a single sample in a study of shared clonotypes between healthy human individuals. Sequencing used immunoSEQ multiplex PCR; TCRdb keeps in-frame clones, though not all of them. The data show fewer than 3 million clones, approximately 90% seen once. Sequencing was carried out using naive CD4+ T cells from PBMCs. The source of these receptors is a man aged 18-30 years in good health. Some clones in this sample may be carry-over from other donors' samples. Both conserved end residues are part of each CDR3.

j_call: TRBJ1-3; v_call: TRBV7-2; cdr3_aa: CASSSWGAGNTIYF
j_call: TRBJ2-2; v_call: TRBV9; cdr3_aa: CASSVVPNTGELFF
j_call: TRBJ2-7; v_call: TRBV28; cdr3_aa: CASRSRGLAGRLTYEQYF
j_call: TRBJ2-3; v_call: TRBV25-1; cdr3_aa: CASSGGAGVPDTQYF
j_call: TRBJ2-2; v_call: TRBV5-4; cdr3_aa: CASSFAQGMFGELFF
j_call: TRBJ1-2; v_call: TRBV18; cdr3_aa: CASSGSVGTASYGYTF
j_call: TRBJ2-3; v_call: TRBV5-1; cdr3_aa: CASSGPSWSTDTQYF
j_call: TRBJ2-7; v_call: TRBV5-1; cdr3_aa: CASSLLGQAHEQYF
j_call: TRBJ1-5; v_call: TRBV25-1; cdr3_aa: CASSSGSGDQPQHF
j_call: TRBJ1-2; v_call: TRBV6-1; cdr3_aa: CASRDLGQTYYGYTF
j_call: TRBJ2-1; v_call: TRBV27; cdr3_aa: CASSLSREGHDEQFF
j_call: TRBJ2-6; v_call: TRBV15; cdr3_aa: CATSRNRNIYSGANVLTF
j_call: TRBJ2-3; v_call: TRBV18; cdr3_aa: CASSPAREGTDTQYF
j_call: TRBJ1-1; v_call: TRBV28; cdr3_aa: CATWRHTEAFF
j_call: TRBJ1-1; v_call: TRBV5-1; cdr3_aa: CASSPGRGNTEAFF
j_call: TRBJ2-7; v_call: TRBV6-6; cdr3_aa: CASSYSPGQGQVEQYF
j_call: TRBJ2-5; v_call: TRBV18; cdr3_aa: CASTASGGSQETQYF
j_call: TRBJ2-7; v_call: TRBV5-1; cdr3_aa: CASSPQGAGYEQYF
j_call: TRBJ2-1; v_call: TRBV7-2; cdr3_aa: CASSLAWQARHEQFF
j_call: TRBJ2-1; v_call: TRBV10-3; cdr3_aa: CAISRGTSVINEQFF
j_call: TRBJ2-3; v_call: TRBV4-2; cdr3_aa: CASSPGLAGGGTDTQYF
j_call: TRBJ1-5; v_call: TRBV7-2; cdr3_aa: CASSLWGQHQPQHF
j_call: TRBJ2-3; v_call: TRBV7-3; cdr3_aa: CASSSYRAARGADTQYF
j_call: TRBJ1-6; v_call: TRBV25-1; cdr3_aa: CASSELGQTNSPLHF
j_call: TRBJ2-7; v_call: TRBV27; cdr3_aa: CASSLGSTYEQYF
j_call: TRBJ1-1; v_call: TRBV28; cdr3_aa: CASSYYVGAGTEAFF
j_call: TRBJ2-1; v_call: TRBV9; cdr3_aa: CASSALAGVPNNEQFF
j_call: TRBJ2-5; v_call: TRBV10-3; cdr3_aa: CAISESTREGRETQYF
j_call: TRBJ1-5; v_call: TRBV18; cdr3_aa: CASSQTGTGVQPQHF
j_call: TRBJ1-3; v_call: TRBV6-5; cdr3_aa: CASSRSRVAGNTIYF
j_call: TRBJ1-4; v_call: TRBV2; cdr3_aa: CASRYRFGEKLFF
j_call: TRBJ1-3; v_call: TRBV29-1; cdr3_aa: CSVEGTAGNTIYF
j_call: TRBJ2-5; v_call: TRBV7-2; cdr3_aa: CASSPRTSGKETQYF
j_call: TRBJ1-6; v_call: TRBV19; cdr3_aa: CASSFQGAYNSPLHF
j_call: TRBJ1-2; v_call: TRBV5-1; cdr3_aa: CASRGTGGRGYGYTF
j_call: TRBJ2-5; v_call: TRBV7-8; cdr3_aa: CASSVQETQYF
j_call: TRBJ2-1; v_call: TRBV30; cdr3_aa: CAWATGKELDNEQFF
j_call: TRBJ1-1; v_call: TRBV6-5; cdr3_aa: CASSQDRDAFF
j_call: TRBJ2-2; v_call: TRBV28; cdr3_aa: CASRAEETNTGELFF
j_call: TRBJ2-1; v_call: TRBV7-8; cdr3_aa: CASSDRGDEQFF
j_call: TRBJ1-4; v_call: TRBV4-1; cdr3_aa: CASSQGARQGGEKLFF
j_call: TRBJ2-5; v_call: TRBV28; cdr3_aa: CASSNSRLETQYF
j_call: TRBJ1-1; v_call: TRBV13; cdr3_aa: CASSLGGGLLNTEAFF